This T cell receptor beta chain was sequenced during a study of blood T cells in healthy people across ages. Overall study results and limits: Roughly linearly, TCR beta diversity per million T cells fell as age increased. Percentage of naive T cells showed a strong correlation with TCR beta diversity.

PCR was performed a second time for 7 to 11 cycles using a sample-barcoded 5' primer and a J-beta primer mix. TCRdb ran MiXCR on the 5' RACE reads and lists one entry per CDR3 protein. This repertoire shows 1.5 million to 2 million distinct CDR3 sequences, about 50% found once; its top ten account for over 2%. Researchers collected about 9.7 milliliters of peripheral blood from every single donor. CDR1 and CDR2 from the germline V gene are SGHAT and FQNNGV. This CDR3 has 13 residues. The V end was cut by 0 bases, the J end by 13 bases, with 15 bases between. In the case of this clonotype: The antigen remains undetermined.

V usage is TRBV11-2 and J usage is TRBJ2-5; D may be TRBD2 (6 bases). The sample consisted of blood. The receptor was isolated from a woman between 35 and 50 years old in good health. The chain's CDR3 is CASSLEPGRAGYF. The DNA of the CDR3 is TGTGCCAGCAGCTTAGAACCCGGACGAGCGGGGTACTTC.